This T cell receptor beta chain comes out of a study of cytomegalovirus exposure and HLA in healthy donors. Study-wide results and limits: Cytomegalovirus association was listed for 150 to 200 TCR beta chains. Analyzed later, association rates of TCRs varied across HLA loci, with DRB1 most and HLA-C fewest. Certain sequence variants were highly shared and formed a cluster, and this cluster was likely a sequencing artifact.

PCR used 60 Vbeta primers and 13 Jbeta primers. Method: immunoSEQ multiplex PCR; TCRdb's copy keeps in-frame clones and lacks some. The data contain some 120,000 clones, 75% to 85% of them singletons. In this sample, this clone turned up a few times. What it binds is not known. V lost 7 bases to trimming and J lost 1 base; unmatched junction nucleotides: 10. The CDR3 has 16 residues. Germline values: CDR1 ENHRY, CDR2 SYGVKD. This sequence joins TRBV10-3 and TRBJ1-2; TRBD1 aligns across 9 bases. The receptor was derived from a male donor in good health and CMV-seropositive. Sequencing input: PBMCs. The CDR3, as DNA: TGTGCCATCAATACTTTGTTGACAGGGGGTAACTATGGCTACACCTTC. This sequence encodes CAINTLLTGGNYGYTF.